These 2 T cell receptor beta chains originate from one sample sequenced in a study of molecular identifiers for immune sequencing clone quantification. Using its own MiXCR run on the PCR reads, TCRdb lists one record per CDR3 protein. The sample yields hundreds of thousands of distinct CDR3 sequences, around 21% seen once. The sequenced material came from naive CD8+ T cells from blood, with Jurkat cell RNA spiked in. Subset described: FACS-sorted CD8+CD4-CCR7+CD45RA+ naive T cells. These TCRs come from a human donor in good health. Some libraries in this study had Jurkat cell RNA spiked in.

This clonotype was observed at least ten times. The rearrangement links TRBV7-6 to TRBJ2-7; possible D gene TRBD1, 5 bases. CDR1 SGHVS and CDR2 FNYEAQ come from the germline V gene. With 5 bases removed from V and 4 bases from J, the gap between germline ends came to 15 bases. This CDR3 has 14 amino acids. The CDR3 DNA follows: TGTGCCAGCAGCGTCAGGGATGGGGCATACGAGCAGTACTTC. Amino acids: CASSVRDGAYEQYF.

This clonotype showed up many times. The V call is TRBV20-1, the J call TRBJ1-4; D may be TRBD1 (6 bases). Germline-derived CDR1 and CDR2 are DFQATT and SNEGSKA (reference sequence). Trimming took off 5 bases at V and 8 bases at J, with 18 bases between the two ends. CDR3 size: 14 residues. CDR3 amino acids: CSAYREAGREKLFF. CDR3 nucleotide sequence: TGCAGTGCTTACAGGGAGGCGGGTCGGGAAAAACTGTTTTTT.